A selection of T cell receptor beta chains follows, all from one sample in a study of cytomegalovirus exposure and HLA in healthy donors. The protocol was immunoSEQ multiplex PCR, while the TCRdb copy is restricted to in-frame clones and leaves out a portion. The table lists approximately 110,000 clones. Sequencing was carried out using PBMCs. The source of these receptors is a man in his thirties or forties in good health and CMV-seronegative. CDR3s include the opening cysteine and the closing phenylalanine or tryptophan.

CDR3 protein: CASSLVGAAAYEQYF; V gene: TRBV7-2
CDR3 protein: CASSLDRGRDQPQHF; V gene: TRBV28
CDR3 protein: CASSPTYGGIDTEAFF; V gene: TRBV18
CDR3 protein: CASRGLAGVFF; V gene: TRBV7-8
CDR3 protein: CASSSRLAGVYNEQFF; V gene: TRBV5-1
CDR3 protein: CASSQGPTAGKTQYF; V gene: TRBV4-1
CDR3 protein: CASSLTAGGNYNEQFF; V gene: TRBV7-3
CDR3 protein: CATSRSLGGKETQYF; V gene: TRBV15
CDR3 protein: CASSLITRRDRWNEQFF; V gene: TRBV5-6
CDR3 protein: CASSVTGWDTEAFF; V gene: TRBV9
CDR3 protein: CASSVVPEAEQYF; V gene: TRBV9
CDR3 protein: CASARTSGGYHEQYF; V gene: TRBV9
CDR3 protein: CASSRTGSYEQYF; V gene: TRBV2
CDR3 protein: CASSEITGVNTEAFF; V gene: TRBV2
CDR3 protein: CASKKGAVYNSPLHF; V gene: TRBV2
CDR3 protein: CASSNPRRGTGELFF; V gene: TRBV28
CDR3 protein: CASGHYTALNYGYTF; V gene: TRBV9
CDR3 protein: CASSVVLSSYNEQFF; V gene: TRBV2
CDR3 protein: CASSPRTRANYGYTF; V gene: TRBV5-6
CDR3 protein: CASSQSTGIGTEAFF; V gene: TRBV16
CDR3 protein: CASSLEFFGSDGHTEAFF; V gene: TRBV7-8
CDR3 protein: CAWSRGMNTEAFF; V gene: TRBV30
CDR3 protein: CASSGTPGQTTNYGYTF; V gene: TRBV28